This T cell receptor (beta chain) comes out of a study of blood T cell repertoires in COVID-19. Study in general: Sample material is recorded as cDNA or gDNA derived from T cells, B-cell-depleted T cells, or PBMCs.

Germline V lookup: CDR1 KGHDR, CDR2 SFDVKD. V shed 3 bases and J shed 3 bases, with 8 bases lying between them. The length of the CDR3 is 14 residues. Original processing methods: Amplification from reference gene primers served as the basis for estimated nucleated cell counts. Assay: immunoSEQ multiplex PCR; the TCRdb copy retains only in-frame clones and omits some. V, J and clone size are taken as reported in that table, and D and trimming were inferred from the DNA itself. The sample holds 250,000 or so clones; approximately 91% are singletons and the top ten take roughly 0.8%. The chain couples TRBV24-1 to TRBJ1-3; no clear D gene. This TCR derives from a woman aged 25 to 39 with acute or convalescent COVID-19. Sequenced input: peripheral blood. The CDR3 DNA is TGTGCCACCAGTGATACGCGAGGTGGAAACACCATATATTTT. Translation gives CATSDTRGGNTIYF.